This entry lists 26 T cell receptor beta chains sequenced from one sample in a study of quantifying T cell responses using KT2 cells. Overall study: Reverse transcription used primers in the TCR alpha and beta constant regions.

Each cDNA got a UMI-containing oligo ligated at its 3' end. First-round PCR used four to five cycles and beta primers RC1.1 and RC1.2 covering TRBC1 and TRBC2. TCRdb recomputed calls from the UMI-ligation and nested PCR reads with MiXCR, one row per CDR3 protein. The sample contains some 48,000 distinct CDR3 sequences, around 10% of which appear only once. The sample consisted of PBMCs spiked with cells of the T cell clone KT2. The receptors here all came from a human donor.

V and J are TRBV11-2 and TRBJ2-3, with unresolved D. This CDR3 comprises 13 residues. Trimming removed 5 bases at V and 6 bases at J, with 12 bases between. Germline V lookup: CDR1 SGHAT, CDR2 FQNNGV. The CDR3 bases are TGTGCCAGCAGCCCAGAGGCTTGGGATACGCAGTATTTT. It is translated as CASSPEAWDTQYF.

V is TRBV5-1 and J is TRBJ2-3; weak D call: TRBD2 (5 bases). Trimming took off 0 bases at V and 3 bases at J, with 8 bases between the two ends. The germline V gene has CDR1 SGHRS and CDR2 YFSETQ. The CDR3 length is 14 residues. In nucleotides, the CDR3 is TGCGCCAGCAGCTTGGAGAGGGCGACAGATACGCAGTATTTT. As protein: CASSLERATDTQYF. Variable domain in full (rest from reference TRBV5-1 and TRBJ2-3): KAGVTQTPRYLIKTRGQQVTLSCSPISGHRSVSWYQQTPGQGLQFLFEYFSETQRNKGNFPGRFSGRQFSNSRSEMNVSTLELGDSALYLCASSLERATDTQYFGPGTRLTVL.

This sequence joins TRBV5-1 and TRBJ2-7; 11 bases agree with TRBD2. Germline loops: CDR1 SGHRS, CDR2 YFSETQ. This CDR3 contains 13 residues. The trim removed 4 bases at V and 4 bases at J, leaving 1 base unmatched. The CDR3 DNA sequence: TGCGCCAGCAGCCCTAGCGGGAGGTACGAGCAGTACTTC. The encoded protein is CASSPSGRYEQYF.

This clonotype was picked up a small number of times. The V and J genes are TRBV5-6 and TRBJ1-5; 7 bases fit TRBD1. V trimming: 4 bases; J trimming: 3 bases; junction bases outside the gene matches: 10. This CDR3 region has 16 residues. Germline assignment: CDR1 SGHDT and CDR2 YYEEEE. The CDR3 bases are TGTGCCAGCAGCCCATTCGGGACAGTCGACAATCAGCCCCAGCATTTT. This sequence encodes CASSPFGTVDNQPQHF.

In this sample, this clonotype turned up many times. The CDR3 DNA reads TGTGCCAGCAGATCCGGGACAGGGTCCAAAAACATTCAGTACTTC. Its protein product is CASRSGTGSKNIQYF. J is TRBJ2-4 and V is TRBV6-5; 9 bases line up with TRBD1. Per germline, CDR1 MNHEY and CDR2 SVGAGI. This CDR3 spans 15 amino acids. V shed 6 bases and J 2 bases; nucleotides not matched to a gene: 5.

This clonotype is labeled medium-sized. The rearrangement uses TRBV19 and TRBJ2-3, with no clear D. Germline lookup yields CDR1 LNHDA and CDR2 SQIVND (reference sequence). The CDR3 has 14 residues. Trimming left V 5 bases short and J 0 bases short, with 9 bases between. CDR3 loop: CASSSHGSTDTQYF. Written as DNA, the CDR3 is TGTGCCAGTAGTTCCCACGGGAGCACAGATACGCAGTATTTT.

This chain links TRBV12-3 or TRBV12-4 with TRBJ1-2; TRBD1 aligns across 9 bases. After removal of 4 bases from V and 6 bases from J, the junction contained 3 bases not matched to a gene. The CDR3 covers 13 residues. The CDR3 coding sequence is TGTGCCAGCAGTTCCAGACAGGGGGATGGCTACACCTTC. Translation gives CASSSRQGDGYTF.

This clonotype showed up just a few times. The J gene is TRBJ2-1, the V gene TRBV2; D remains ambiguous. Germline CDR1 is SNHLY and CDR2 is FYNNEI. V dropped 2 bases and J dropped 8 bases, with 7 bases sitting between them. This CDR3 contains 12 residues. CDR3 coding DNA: TGTGCCAGCAGTGAACCAGTGGATGAGCAGTTCTTC. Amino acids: CASSEPVDEQFF.

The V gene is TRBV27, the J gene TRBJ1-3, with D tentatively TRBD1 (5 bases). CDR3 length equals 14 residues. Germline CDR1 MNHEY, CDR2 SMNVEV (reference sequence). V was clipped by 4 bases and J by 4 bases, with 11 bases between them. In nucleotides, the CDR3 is TGTGCCAGCAGTTCCCAGGGACCGGGAAACACCATATATTTT. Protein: CASSSQGPGNTIYF.

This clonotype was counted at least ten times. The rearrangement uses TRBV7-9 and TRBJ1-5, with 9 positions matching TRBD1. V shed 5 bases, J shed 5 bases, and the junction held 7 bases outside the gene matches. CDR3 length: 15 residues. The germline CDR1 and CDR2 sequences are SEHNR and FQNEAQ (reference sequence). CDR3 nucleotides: TGTGCCAGCAGCCGTACAGGGGGCGAAGATCAGCCCCAGCATTTT. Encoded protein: CASSRTGGEDQPQHF.

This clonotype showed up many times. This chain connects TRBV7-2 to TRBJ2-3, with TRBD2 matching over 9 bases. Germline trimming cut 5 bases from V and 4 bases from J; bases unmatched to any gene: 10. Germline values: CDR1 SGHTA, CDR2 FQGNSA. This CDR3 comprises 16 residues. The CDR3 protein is CASSHTSGRGSDTQYF. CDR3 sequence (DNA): TGTGCCAGCAGCCACACTAGCGGGCGAGGGTCAGATACGCAGTATTTT.

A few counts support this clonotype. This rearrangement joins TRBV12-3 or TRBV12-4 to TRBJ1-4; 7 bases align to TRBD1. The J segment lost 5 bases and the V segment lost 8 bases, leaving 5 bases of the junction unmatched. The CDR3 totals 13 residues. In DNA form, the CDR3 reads TGTGCCAGCGCAACAGGGGCGAATGAAAAACTGTTTTTT. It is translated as CASATGANEKLFF.

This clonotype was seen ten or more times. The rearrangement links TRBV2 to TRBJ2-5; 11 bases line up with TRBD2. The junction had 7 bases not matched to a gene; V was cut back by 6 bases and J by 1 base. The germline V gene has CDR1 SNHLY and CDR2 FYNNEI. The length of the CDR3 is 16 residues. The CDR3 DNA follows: TGTGCCAGCAGGTTAGCGGGAGGGCCCTCCCAAGAGACCCAGTACTTC. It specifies CASRLAGGPSQETQYF.

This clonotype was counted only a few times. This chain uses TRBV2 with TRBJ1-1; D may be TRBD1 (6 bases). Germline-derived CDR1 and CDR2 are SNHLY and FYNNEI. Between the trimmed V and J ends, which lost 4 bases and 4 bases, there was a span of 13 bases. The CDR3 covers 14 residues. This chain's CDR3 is CASSVRDTGTEAFF. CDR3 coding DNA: TGTGCCAGCAGTGTTAGGGACACGGGCACTGAAGCTTTCTTT.

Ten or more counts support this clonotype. CDR3 nucleotides: TGTGCCAGCAGCCGACTAGCCTCTATGCATGAGCAGTTCTTC. Protein product: CASSRLASMHEQFF. The rearrangement links TRBV6-1 to TRBJ2-1, with TRBD2 matching 7 bases. The V segment lost 6 bases and the J segment 8 bases; nucleotides outside the gene matches: 10. The CDR3 length is 14 residues. The germline CDR1 and CDR2 sequences are MNHNS and SASEGT.

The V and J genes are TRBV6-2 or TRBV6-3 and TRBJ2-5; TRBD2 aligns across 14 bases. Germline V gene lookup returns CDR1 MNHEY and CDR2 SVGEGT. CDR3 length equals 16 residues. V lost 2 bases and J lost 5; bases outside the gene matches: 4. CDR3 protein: CASSYRTSGRKETQYF. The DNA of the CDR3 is TGTGCCAGCAGTTACAGGACTAGCGGGAGGAAGGAGACCCAGTACTTC.

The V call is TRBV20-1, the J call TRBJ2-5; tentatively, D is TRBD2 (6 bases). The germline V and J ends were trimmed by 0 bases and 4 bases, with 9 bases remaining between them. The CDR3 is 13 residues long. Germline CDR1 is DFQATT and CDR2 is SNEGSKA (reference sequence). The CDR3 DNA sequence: TGCAGTGCTAGAGAGGCGGGAATAGAGACCCAGTACTTC. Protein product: CSAREAGIETQYF.

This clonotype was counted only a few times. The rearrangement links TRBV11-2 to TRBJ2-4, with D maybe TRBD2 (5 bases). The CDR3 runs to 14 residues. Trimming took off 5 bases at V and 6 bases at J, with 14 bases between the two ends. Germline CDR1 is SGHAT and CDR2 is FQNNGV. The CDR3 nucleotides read TGTGCCAGCAGCCCCAGAGGGTCAGGAAACATTCAGTACTTC. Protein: CASSPRGSGNIQYF.

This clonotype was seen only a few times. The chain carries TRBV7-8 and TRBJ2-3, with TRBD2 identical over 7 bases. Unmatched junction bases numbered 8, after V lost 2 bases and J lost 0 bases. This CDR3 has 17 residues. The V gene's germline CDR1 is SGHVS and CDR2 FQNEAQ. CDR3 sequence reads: CASSLTGREPSTDTQYF. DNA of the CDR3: TGTGCCAGCAGCTTAACTGGGCGGGAGCCTAGCACAGATACGCAGTATTTT.

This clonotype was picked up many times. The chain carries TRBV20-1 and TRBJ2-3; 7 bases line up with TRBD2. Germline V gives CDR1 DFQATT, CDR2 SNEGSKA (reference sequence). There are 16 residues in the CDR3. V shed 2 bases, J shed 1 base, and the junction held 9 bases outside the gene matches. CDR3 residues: CSARRNLLAGTDTQYF. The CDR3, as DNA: TGCAGTGCTAGACGTAACCTTCTAGCGGGCACAGATACGCAGTATTTT.

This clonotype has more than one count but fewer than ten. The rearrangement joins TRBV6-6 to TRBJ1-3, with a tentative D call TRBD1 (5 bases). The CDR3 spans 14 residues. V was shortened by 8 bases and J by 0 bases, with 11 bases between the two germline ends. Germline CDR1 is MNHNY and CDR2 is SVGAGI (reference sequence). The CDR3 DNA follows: TGTGCCAGCGAAGGGACGGACTCTGGAAACACCATATATTTT. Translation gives CASEGTDSGNTIYF.

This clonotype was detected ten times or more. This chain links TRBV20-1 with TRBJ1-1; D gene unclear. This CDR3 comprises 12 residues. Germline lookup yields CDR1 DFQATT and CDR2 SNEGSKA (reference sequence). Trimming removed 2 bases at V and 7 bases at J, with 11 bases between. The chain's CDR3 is CSARRQQIEAFF. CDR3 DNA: TGCAGTGCTAGAAGGCAACAGATTGAAGCTTTCTTT.

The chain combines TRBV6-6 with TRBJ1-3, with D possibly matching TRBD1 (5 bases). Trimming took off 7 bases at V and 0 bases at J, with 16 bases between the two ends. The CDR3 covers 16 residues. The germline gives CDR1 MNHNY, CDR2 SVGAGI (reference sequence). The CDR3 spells CASTHGAGFSGNTIYF. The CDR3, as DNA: TGTGCCAGCACCCACGGGGCCGGGTTCTCTGGAAACACCATATATTTT.

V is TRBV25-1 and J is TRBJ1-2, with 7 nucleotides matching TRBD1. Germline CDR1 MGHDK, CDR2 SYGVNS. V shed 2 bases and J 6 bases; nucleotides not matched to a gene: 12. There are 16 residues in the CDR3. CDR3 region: CASSETRTGGVHGYTF. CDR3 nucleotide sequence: TGTGCCAGCAGTGAAACCCGGACAGGTGGGGTTCATGGCTACACCTTC.

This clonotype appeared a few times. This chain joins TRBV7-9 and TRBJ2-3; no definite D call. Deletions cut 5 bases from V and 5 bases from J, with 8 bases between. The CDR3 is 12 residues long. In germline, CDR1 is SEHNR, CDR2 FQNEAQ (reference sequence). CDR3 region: CASSRLGDTQYF. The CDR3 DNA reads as TGTGCCAGCAGCCGACTGGGAGATACGCAGTATTTT.

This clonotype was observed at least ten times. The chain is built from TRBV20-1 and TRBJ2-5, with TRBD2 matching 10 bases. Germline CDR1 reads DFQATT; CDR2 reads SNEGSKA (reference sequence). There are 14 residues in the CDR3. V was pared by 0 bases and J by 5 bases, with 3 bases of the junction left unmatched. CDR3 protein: CSARDSGRAETQYF. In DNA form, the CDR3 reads TGCAGTGCTAGAGACAGCGGGAGGGCGGAGACCCAGTACTTC.